These 8 T cell receptor beta chains originate from one sample sequenced in a study of blood T cells in healthy people across ages. Alongside a J-beta primer mix, a sample-barcoded 5' primer served in a second PCR lasting roughly 7 to 11 cycles. TCRdb re-called the 5' RACE reads with MiXCR, one entry per CDR3 protein. The data contain 500,000 to 700,000 distinct CDR3 sequences, about 30% of them singletons. Sequencing was performed on blood. The receptors originated from a woman of 80 years or more in good health.

The J gene is TRBJ1-1, the V gene TRBV20-1, with 7 bases that match TRBD1. V shed 1 base, J shed 10 bases, and the junction held 12 bases outside the gene matches. Germline V CDR1 and CDR2: DFQATT, SNEGSKA (reference sequence). The CDR3 is made up of 14 amino acids. The CDR3 DNA is TGCAGTGCTAGAGCCCCCAGGGGGGCGGTGGGAGCTTTCTTT. It specifies CSARAPRGAVGAFF.

On this clonotype itself: This may be a read error: a much more frequent sequence differs by one nucleotide. This chain joins TRBV11-1 and TRBJ2-1; 9 bases match TRBD2. Trimming at V came to 1 base and at J to 10 bases, leaving 8 bases not matched to a gene. Germline CDR1 SGHAT, CDR2 FQDESV (reference sequence). The CDR3 is 15 amino acids. Written as DNA, the CDR3 is TGTGCCAGCAGCTTAGGGATTACCCTAGCGGGAGAGCAGTTCTTC. It specifies CASSLGITLAGEQFF.

This clonotype was observed a handful of times. This chain links TRBV20-1 with TRBJ2-1; 8 nucleotides align to TRBD2. The germline gives CDR1 DFQATT, CDR2 SNEGSKA (reference sequence). The CDR3 runs to 15 residues. Trimming took 6 bases from V and 1 from J; bases not matched to a gene: 8. CDR3 loop: CSARIAGLSYNEQFF. Here the CDR3 DNA reads TGCAGTGCGCGTATAGCGGGGTTATCCTACAATGAGCAGTTCTTC.

The chain joins TRBV2 to TRBJ2-7; D is ambiguous. Germline V gene sequence: CDR1 SNHLY, CDR2 FYNNEI. This CDR3 is built from 15 residues. V shed 3 bases and J shed 2 bases, with 14 bases lying between them. The CDR3 sequence is CASSDGMGRTYEQYF. The CDR3 coding sequence is TGTGCCAGCAGTGATGGGATGGGCAGGACCTACGAGCAGTACTTC.

In its sample, this clonotype was seen a few times. The chain employs TRBV14 and TRBJ1-2, with D uncertain. This CDR3 region has 14 residues. Germline loops: CDR1 SGHDN, CDR2 FVKESK. Trimming removed 0 bases at V and 5 bases at J, with 10 bases between. The CDR3 loop reads CASSQEGWLYGYTF. The CDR3 DNA sequence: TGTGCCAGCAGCCAAGAAGGTTGGCTTTATGGCTACACCTTC. Filled out from reference TRBV14 and TRBJ1-2, the complete variable domain reads EAGVTQFPSHSVIEKGQTVTLRCDPISGHDNLYWYRRVMGKEIKFLLHFVKESKQDESGMPNNRFLAERTGGTYSTLKVQPAELEDSGVYFCASSQEGWLYGYTFGSGTRLTVV.

The table lists this clonotype with many counts. The V call is TRBV6-5, the J call TRBJ1-6, with D unresolved. The CDR3 extends over 12 amino acids. Looked up from germline, CDR1 is MNHEY and CDR2 is SVGAGI. Trimming took off 6 bases at V and 6 bases at J, with 6 bases between the two ends. The CDR3 nucleotides read TGTGCCAGCAGAAAGGGTAATTCACCCCTCCACTTT. This encodes CASRKGNSPLHF.

This clonotype came up a few times. V and J are TRBV29-1 and TRBJ1-1, with D possibly TRBD1 on 5 matching bases. Germline V lookup: CDR1 SQVTM, CDR2 ANQGSEA. This CDR3 spans 10 amino acids. Trimming left V 4 bases short and J 7 bases short, with 7 bases between. The CDR3 loop reads CSVGGDEAFF. The CDR3 nucleotides are TGCAGCGTTGGGGGGGATGAAGCTTTCTTT.

J is TRBJ2-7 and V is TRBV27; D remains ambiguous. The end of the DNA is better explained by TRBJ2-5, so the J call may be wrong. This CDR3 region has 13 residues. Germline V gene lookup returns CDR1 MNHEY and CDR2 SMNVEV (reference sequence). The CDR3 DNA follows: TGTGCCAGCAGTGAATGGATGGGAGAGACCCAGTACTTC. Translating it yields CASSEWMGETQYF.